The sequence of this T cell receptor (beta chain) was determined in a study of T-cell reconstitution after alpha-beta-depleted transplantation in children. General study findings and limits: At the one-year point after transplant, T-cell counts and TCRbeta diversity were found to come mostly from T cells that had been newly produced.

This clonotype occurred a few times. Its antigen is undetermined. The CDR3 extends over 13 amino acids. Trimming stripped 5 bases from V and 4 bases from J, with 12 bases between. The germline CDR1 and CDR2 sequences are SQVTM and ANQGSEA. The TCRbeta library was prepared with unique molecular identifiers. Each CDR3 protein gets one entry after TCRdb re-called the PCR reads with MiXCR. The top ten hold about 2.2% of the sample, which has some 600,000 distinct CDR3 sequences, roughly 13% seen once. This receptor was identified in a male patient between 5 and 17 years old who had a stem cell transplant for acute myeloid leukemia, so the T cells may come from the graft donor. The chain links TRBV29-1 to TRBJ2-1, with D possibly called TRBD1 or TRBD2 (6 bases each). The sample was PBMCs, mostly from graft donor cells, taken 360 days after TCRalphabeta/CD19-depleted stem cell transplant. The CDR3 spells CSVWGAWYNEQFF. In DNA, the CDR3 is TGCAGCGTTTGGGGGGCATGGTACAATGAGCAGTTCTTC.